The 5 T cell receptor beta chains reported below all come from one sample, sequenced in a study of CD8 T cells in ankylosing spondylitis. Via MiXCR, TCRdb re-called the 5' RACE reads, giving one row per CDR3 protein. The sample shows 300,000 to 350,000 distinct CDR3 sequences, about 14% of them seen only once. Sequenced input: blood, either unsorted or a sorted T cell fraction (not recorded which). The receptors derive from a male donor with ankylosing spondylitis or in good health (not recorded which).

This clonotype was seen a few times. The chain employs TRBV5-5 and TRBJ1-1; 8 bases are shared with TRBD1. Per germline, CDR1 SGHKS and CDR2 YYEKEE (reference sequence). This CDR3 has 16 residues. The V and J ends lost 2 bases and 3 bases, in that order; junction bases with no gene match: 9. CDR3 sequence (DNA): TGTGCCAGCAGCTTCCGGACAGGGACTGCGTACACTGAAGCTTTCTTT. It specifies CASSFRTGTAYTEAFF.

This clonotype was seen a handful of times. V and J are TRBV12-5 and TRBJ2-1; a weak D match, TRBD1 (5 bases). Germline assignment: CDR1 LGHNT and CDR2 FRNRAP. CDR3 length: 18 amino acids. Trimming took 0 bases from V and 6 from J, leaving 21 bases between them. For the CDR3, the DNA is TGTGCTAGTGGTTTGGTAAACTTTCAGGGAAAAGTTGGCAATGAGCAGTTCTTC. Its translation: CASGLVNFQGKVGNEQFF.

This chain connects TRBV9 to TRBJ1-2; TRBD1 matches 10 bases. V shed 4 bases, J shed 0 bases, and the junction held 9 bases outside the gene matches. The CDR3 is made up of 17 amino acids. Per the germline V gene, CDR1 is SGDLS and CDR2 is YYNGEE. The DNA of the CDR3 is TGTGCCAGCAGCCCCCTGGGACAGGGGCGTTCTAACTATGGCTACACCTTC. This gives the protein CASSPLGQGRSNYGYTF.

The chain recombines TRBV11-2 with TRBJ2-4; D may match TRBD1 or TRBD2 (5 bases each). Germline CDR1 reads SGHAT; CDR2 reads FQNNGV. The CDR3 extends over 15 amino acids. V was trimmed by 5 bases and J by 3 bases, leaving 14 bases between them. In nucleotides, the CDR3 is TGTGCCAGCAGCCCTCGGGACGTTAACAAAAACATTCAGTACTTC. It translates to CASSPRDVNKNIQYF.

The V call is TRBV20-1, the J call TRBJ2-3, with D unresolved. V dropped 0 bases and J dropped 2 bases, with 15 bases sitting between them. From germline, CDR1 is DFQATT and CDR2 SNEGSKA (reference sequence). This CDR3 spans 16 amino acids. The CDR3 nucleotides are TGCAGTGCTAGAGAAATACAGCTGATATCCACAGATACGCAGTATTTT. It encodes CSAREIQLISTDTQYF.